The 27 T cell receptor beta chains below were found in one sample sequenced in a study of blood T cell repertoires in COVID-19. Libraries were prepared by immunoSEQ multiplex PCR; TCRdb keeps only in-frame clonotypes and omits some of them. This table holds approximately 220,000 clones, 85% found once. Sequencing was performed on PBMCs or T cells enriched from blood (not recorded which). These receptors all stem from a middle-aged man who had recovered from COVID-19.

Worth noting for this clone: Compared with germline, one end of the junction differs, possibly owing to a read error. V and J are TRBV5-6 and TRBJ1-2; D is unresolved. The CDR3 totals 12 residues. Germline CDR1 SGHDT, CDR2 YYEEEE. As DNA, the CDR3 is TGTGCCAGCAGCTCGGCTAGTACCCCTGAAGCATTC. This gives the protein CASSSASTPEAF.

The chain employs TRBV27 and TRBJ1-4, with D unclear. The CDR3 runs to 14 residues. V dropped 3 bases and J dropped 3 bases, with 8 bases sitting between them. The germline V gene encodes CDR1 MNHEY and CDR2 SMNVEV (reference sequence). In DNA form, the CDR3 reads TGTGCCAGCAGTTTCCCAGGTCCTAATGAAAAACTGTTTTTT. This gives the protein CASSFPGPNEKLFF.

The J gene is TRBJ1-5, the V gene TRBV7-2, with 7 bases identical to TRBD1. Germline V CDR1 and CDR2: SGHTA, FQGNSA. V lost 6 bases, J lost 4 bases, and 6 bases stayed unmatched. CDR3 size: 14 residues. The CDR3: CASSSYRGNQPQHF. The DNA for the CDR3 is TGTGCCAGCAGTTCCTACAGGGGTAATCAGCCCCAGCATTTT. The entire variable domain, with the rest obtained from reference TRBV7-2 and TRBJ1-5, is as follows: GAGVSQSPSNKVTEKGKDVELRCDPISGHTALYWYRQSLGQGLEFLIYFQGNSAPDKSGLPSDRFSAERTGGSVSTLTIQRTQQEDSAVYLCASSSYRGNQPQHFGDGTRLSIL.

This clone was detected many times. The rearrangement links TRBV18 to TRBJ1-2; D possibly corresponds to TRBD1 (5 bases). Germline V gene lookup returns CDR1 KGHSH and CDR2 LQKENI. The V gene lost 0 bases and the J gene lost 2 bases, with 10 bases spanning the gap. There are 15 residues in the CDR3. This CDR3 is CASSPPVGQNYGYTF. As DNA, the CDR3 is TGTGCCAGCTCACCACCGGTGGGGCAAAACTATGGCTACACCTTC.

This chain joins TRBV4-2 and TRBJ2-1, with D uncertain. Germline V gene data show CDR1 as LGHNA and CDR2 as YNFKEQ. The CDR3 sequence is 13 residues long. The V end lost 6 bases, the J end lost 6 bases, and 12 bases lay between the germline ends. The CDR3 region is CASSNSGGNEQFF. The CDR3 DNA sequence: TGTGCCAGCAGTAATTCCGGCGGCAATGAGCAGTTCTTC.

This chain links TRBV27 with TRBJ2-4; 8 bases map to TRBD2. The germline V gene encodes CDR1 MNHEY and CDR2 SMNVEV (reference sequence). The CDR3 length is 14 residues. After removal of 5 bases from V and 3 bases from J, the junction contained 3 bases not matched to a gene. The CDR3 sequence is CASSLGGGKNIQYF. CDR3 nucleotides: TGTGCCAGCAGTCTCGGGGGGGGCAAAAACATTCAGTACTTC.

The rearrangement links TRBV5-4 to TRBJ1-5; the D is unclear. V lost 5 bases, J lost 3 bases, and 9 bases lay in between. This CDR3 is 13 amino acids long. The germline V gene has CDR1 SGHNT and CDR2 YYREEE (reference sequence). This CDR3 is CASRSGLNQPQHF. The CDR3 DNA follows: TGTGCCAGCAGGTCGGGTCTCAATCAGCCCCAGCATTTT.

The chain recombines TRBV6-5 with TRBJ1-1; D uncertain. This CDR3 contains 12 residues. The V and J ends lost 2 bases and 5 bases respectively, with 6 bases between them. Germline CDR1 and CDR2: MNHEY and SVGAGI. The chain's CDR3 is CASSYTGTEAFF. In DNA form, the CDR3 reads TGTGCCAGCAGTTACACGGGGACTGAAGCTTTCTTT.

The rearrangement uses TRBV19 and TRBJ2-7, with 7 bases matching TRBD2. CDR3 length: 14 residues. J gave up 2 bases and V 5 bases, and 6 bases lay outside the gene matches. Per germline, CDR1 LNHDA and CDR2 SQIVND (reference sequence). Written as DNA, the CDR3 is TGTGCCAGTAGTTTGGGGGAGGGAACCTACGAGCAGTACTTC. It yields the protein CASSLGEGTYEQYF.

J is TRBJ1-5 and V is TRBV19, with D perhaps TRBD1 (6 bases). Between the trimmed V and J ends, which lost 4 bases and 6 bases, there was a span of 16 bases. Germline V gives CDR1 LNHDA, CDR2 SQIVND (reference sequence). The CDR3 extends over 15 amino acids. This CDR3 is CASSTPQGRGQPQHF. Written as DNA, the CDR3 is TGTGCCAGTAGTACTCCACAGGGTCGTGGTCAGCCCCAGCATTTT.

This clone was recorded once. This sequence joins TRBV6-5 and TRBJ2-7, with TRBD2 as a possible D gene (6 bases). Trimming shortened V by 0 bases and J by 0 bases, and 12 bases separated the two germline ends. The germline CDR1 and CDR2 sequences are MNHEY and SVGAGI. This CDR3 has 16 amino acids. The CDR3 protein is CASSYSSAGSSYEQYF. The CDR3 coding sequence is TGTGCCAGCAGTTACTCGAGTGCGGGAAGCTCCTACGAGCAGTACTTC.

The J gene is TRBJ1-2, the V gene TRBV9; TRBD1 matches at 12 bases. The CDR3 is made up of 19 amino acids. V was pared by 4 bases and J by 3 bases, with 16 bases of the junction left unmatched. CDR1 is SGDLS and CDR2 is YYNGEE in the germline V gene. CDR3 region: CASSPHPGDRGREYYGYTF. Here the CDR3 DNA reads TGTGCCAGCAGCCCACACCCTGGGGACAGGGGGCGCGAGTACTATGGCTACACCTTC.

J is TRBJ2-7 and V is TRBV29-1; the match to TRBD1 covers 7 bases. The CDR3 totals 13 residues. CDR1 SQVTM and CDR2 ANQGSEA come from the germline V gene. The J segment lost 5 bases and the V segment lost 6 bases, leaving 10 bases of the junction unmatched. DNA of the CDR3: TGCAGCGTGTGGACAGGAACGAGCAACGAGCAGTACTTC. Translating it yields CSVWTGTSNEQYF.

This rearrangement joins TRBV5-1 to TRBJ2-3; TRBD2 matches at 11 bases. This CDR3 region has 15 residues. V dropped 5 bases and J dropped 5; count of bases not matched to a gene: 7. Germline V gene sequence: CDR1 SGHRS, CDR2 YFSETQ. CDR3 sequence (DNA): TGCGCCAGCAGACGACTAGCGGGACTTGGAGATACGCAGTATTTT. It is translated as CASRRLAGLGDTQYF.

This clone was picked up a small number of times. The rearrangement links TRBV7-8 to TRBJ2-2, with TRBD1 matching over 11 bases. Germline CDR1 SGHVS, CDR2 FQNEAQ. There are 13 residues in the CDR3. Unmatched junction bases numbered 3, after V lost 10 bases and J lost 5 bases. Written as DNA, the CDR3 is TGTGCCAACGGACAGGGGGCGACCGGGGAGCTGTTTTTT. Residues: CANGQGATGELFF.

V usage is TRBV2 and J usage is TRBJ2-7; TRBD1 might be the D (6 bases). V lost 4 bases and J 4 bases, leaving 11 bases between the germline ends. Germline CDR1 reads SNHLY; CDR2 reads FYNNEI. This CDR3 has 13 amino acids. The chain's CDR3 is CASSAAGEYEQYF. The CDR3 DNA reads as TGTGCCAGCAGTGCGGCAGGGGAATACGAGCAGTACTTC.

The chain has TRBV6-5 and TRBJ2-2; TRBD2 might be the D (5 bases). This CDR3 has 15 residues. Trimming removed 3 bases at V and 5 bases at J, with 13 bases between. Germline V gene data show CDR1 as MNHEY and CDR2 as SVGAGI. Written as DNA, the CDR3 is TGTGCCAGCAGTTATTCGGTACTAGGTACCGGGGAGCTGTTTTTT. The encoded protein is CASSYSVLGTGELFF.

J is TRBJ2-2 and V is TRBV9; maybe TRBD2 (5 bases). From germline, CDR1 is SGDLS and CDR2 YYNGEE. V lost 2 bases and J 0 bases, leaving 11 bases between the germline ends. The length of the CDR3 is 16 residues. For the CDR3, the DNA is TGTGCCAGCAGCGTTGGGCTAGCCTCGAACACCGGGGAGCTGTTTTTT. Translation gives CASSVGLASNTGELFF.

For this clone: Germline and junction disagree at one end, which may indicate a read error. This sample includes further DNA sequences coding for the same CDR3. V is TRBV25-1 and J is TRBJ2-5, with 8 nucleotides matching TRBD1. Germline V lookup: CDR1 MGHDK, CDR2 SYGVNS. The CDR3 sequence is 17 residues long. The DNA for the CDR3 is TGTGCCAGCAGTTCCCACCCGGGACAGGTCTACCAAGAGACCCAATACTTC. Translation gives CASSSHPGQVYQETQYF. The full variable domain, rest sourced from reference TRBV25-1 and TRBJ2-5, is EADIYQTPRYLVIGTGKKITLECSQTMGHDKMYWYQQDPGMELHLIHYSYGVNSTEKGDLSSESTVSRIRTEHFPLTLESARPSHTSQYLCASSSHPGQVYQETQYFGPGTRLLVL.

The V and J genes are TRBV2 and TRBJ2-7, with TRBD1 matching 12 bases. Germline assignment: CDR1 SNHLY and CDR2 FYNNEI. CDR3 size: 16 residues. With V trimmed by 6 bases and J by 2 bases, 8 bases remained unmatched. The CDR3: CASSLGTGGKAYEQYF. In DNA form, the CDR3 reads TGTGCCAGCAGCCTAGGGACAGGGGGCAAGGCCTACGAGCAGTACTTC.

The rearrangement joins TRBV19 to TRBJ2-7, with TRBD2 identical over 9 bases. Germline values: CDR1 LNHDA, CDR2 SQIVND (reference sequence). The CDR3 consists of 16 residues. Trimming cost V 5 bases and J 3 bases; bases outside gene matches: 11. The CDR3 here is CASSASTSGNFYEQYF. DNA for the CDR3: TGTGCCAGTAGTGCGTCGACTAGCGGCAATTTCTACGAGCAGTACTTC.

The chain combines TRBV30 with TRBJ1-4; 7 bases are a match to TRBD1. Unmatched junction bases numbered 3, after V lost 2 bases and J lost 6 bases. CDR3 size: 13 residues. Germline V CDR1 and CDR2: GTSNPN, SVGIG (reference sequence). The DNA for the CDR3 is TGTGCCTGGAGTTTGGGGACAGATGAAAAACTGTTTTTT. It codes for CAWSLGTDEKLFF.

This chain joins TRBV18 and TRBJ1-5; TRBD1 agrees at 10 bases. The V and J ends lost 3 bases and 7 bases, in that order; junction bases with no gene match: 6. The CDR3 extends over 15 amino acids. CDR1 is KGHSH, CDR2 LQKENI, per germline. In DNA form, the CDR3 reads TGTGCCAGCTCACCCGGGACAGGGGTTAACCAGCCCCAGCATTTT. Protein: CASSPGTGVNQPQHF.

This clone was detected once. The gene calls are TRBV7-6 and TRBJ2-3; 10 bases are a match to TRBD1. The CDR3 extends over 19 amino acids. The germline gives CDR1 SGHVS, CDR2 FNYEAQ. The junction had 17 bases not matched to a gene; V was cut back by 5 bases and J by 3 bases. As DNA, the CDR3 is TGTGCCAGCAGCACACCCGGGACAGGGGTTTCATCCAAGACAGATACGCAGTATTTT. The encoded protein is CASSTPGTGVSSKTDTQYF.

The rearrangement uses TRBV4-1 and TRBJ1-5; D is perhaps TRBD1 (5 bases). The CDR3 sequence is 16 residues long. Looked up from germline, CDR1 is MGHRA and CDR2 is YSYEKL. Trimming took 0 bases from V and 2 from J, leaving 11 bases between them. The CDR3 coding sequence is TGCGCCAGCAGCCAAGACAAAGGGGTGGGCAATCAGCCCCAGCATTTT. Translation gives CASSQDKGVGNQPQHF.

DNA for the CDR3: TGTGCCAGCCGGGACAGGGGGATGCGAACTAATGAAAAACTGTTTTTT. It specifies CASRDRGMRTNEKLFF. V gene TRBV19 combines with J gene TRBJ1-4; 11 bases match TRBD1. This CDR3 spans 16 amino acids. Unmatched junction bases numbered 7, after V lost 9 bases and J lost 1 base. In germline, CDR1 is LNHDA, CDR2 SQIVND (reference sequence).

The V call is TRBV6-5, the J call TRBJ1-4; maybe TRBD1 (5 bases). Trimming took 2 bases from V and 8 from J, leaving 12 bases between them. The CDR3 loop spans 14 amino acids. CDR1 and CDR2 (germline): MNHEY, SVGAGI. CDR3 nucleotide sequence: TGTGCCAGCAGTTACCTGGGCGGGGGGGAAAAACTGTTTTTT. It is translated as CASSYLGGGEKLFF.